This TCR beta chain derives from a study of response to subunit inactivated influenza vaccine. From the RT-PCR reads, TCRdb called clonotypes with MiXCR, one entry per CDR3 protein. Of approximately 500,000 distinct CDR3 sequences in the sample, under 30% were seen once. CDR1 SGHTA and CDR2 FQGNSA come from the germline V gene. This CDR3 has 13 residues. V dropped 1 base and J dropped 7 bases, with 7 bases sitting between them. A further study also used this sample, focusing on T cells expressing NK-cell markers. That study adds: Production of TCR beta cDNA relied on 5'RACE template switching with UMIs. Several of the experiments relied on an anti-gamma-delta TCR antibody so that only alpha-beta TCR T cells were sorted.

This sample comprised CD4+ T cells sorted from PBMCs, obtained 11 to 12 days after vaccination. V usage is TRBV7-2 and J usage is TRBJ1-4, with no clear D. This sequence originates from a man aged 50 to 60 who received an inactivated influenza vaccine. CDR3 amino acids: CASSLVQAEKLFF. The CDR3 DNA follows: TGTGCCAGCAGCTTAGTGCAGGCTGAAAAACTGTTTTTT.